These T cell receptor delta chains were read from a single sample in a study of human gamma delta and Vdelta1 T cells. TCRdb fed the PCR reads to CATT. In the table there are about 4,000 delta-chain clones, 20% to 30% of which are singletons. Sequenced: naive CD27+ Vdelta1 gamma-delta T cells from blood. These receptors all come from a human donor in good health. CDR3s leave out the opening cysteine and the closing phenylalanine or tryptophan. Fields, in order: V gene, CDR3 length, CDR3 protein.

V: TRDV1; length: 18; CDR3: ALGETCTAFLSEYCGKLI
V: TRDV1; length: 21; CDR3: ALGERWVPSYRTGGPYTDKLI
V: TRDV1; length: 18; CDR3: ALGELGSTGGYWYTDKLI
V: TRDV1; length: 18; CDR3: ALGEPNAVGDTPNTDKLI
V: TRDV1; length: 13; CDR3: ALGELGLCADKLI
V: TRDV1; length: 20; CDR3: ALGESPPKPFGGRRYTDKLI
V: TRDV1; length: 16; CDR3: ALGELSYWGLTTDKLI
V: TRDV1; length: 24; CDR3: ALGEAPDQLPHFTGVYRGGHNKLI
V: TRDV1; length: 19; CDR3: ALGTGDTLRAPSKYTDKLI
V: TRDV1; length: 13; CDR3: ALGDPAFPGWVLI
V: TRDV1; length: 11; CDR3: ALGSPYPDKLI
V: TRDV1; length: 11; CDR3: ALGGLAPYRLI
V: TRDV1; length: 17; CDR3: ALGEPFLRGILHTDKLI
V: TRDV1; length: 16; CDR3: ALGEDIITWGSGGKLI
V: TRDV1; length: 19; CDR3: ALGEPISWGDTLGYTDKLI
V: TRDV1; length: 23; CDR3: ALGKFPTTPHRLLGDWTYTDKLI
V: TRDV1; length: 16; CDR3: ALGTPFLRGGIPDKLI
V: TRDV1; length: 14; CDR3: ALGEGHWGFTDKLI
V: TRDV1; length: 16; CDR3: ALGELGAPPGRTDKLI
V: TRDV1; length: 20; CDR3: ALGEWPSYLYWGSRYTDKLI
V: TRDV1; length: 19; CDR3: ALGERVFFTGGPEYTDKLI
V: TRDV1; length: 17; CDR3: ALGELTINLFPSRDKLI
V: TRDV1; length: 17; CDR3: ALGANFERRLGDWNKLI
V: TRDV1; length: 16; CDR3: ALGGRMGAYPNTDKLI
V: TRDV1; length: 26; CDR3: ALGELGRFGPTHLSGGYAIRNTDELI
V: TRDV1; length: 22; CDR3: ALGSGLPSSGGGYFGSRLAQLF
V: TRDV1; length: 19; CDR3: ALGERPTLVGGHQYTDKLI
V: TRDV1; length: 22; CDR3: ALGETLLLLGGTWGMRYTDKLI
V: TRDV1; length: 19; CDR3: ALGELWLLLGDTLRTDKLI
V: TRDV1; length: 18; CDR3: ALGEPSYQRGFVYTDKLI
V: TRDV1; length: 12; CDR3: ALGEPRTPDKLI
V: TRDV1; length: 16; CDR3: ALGVTGGYTNYTDKLI
V: TRDV1; length: 14; CDR3: ALGESQRWGLEELI